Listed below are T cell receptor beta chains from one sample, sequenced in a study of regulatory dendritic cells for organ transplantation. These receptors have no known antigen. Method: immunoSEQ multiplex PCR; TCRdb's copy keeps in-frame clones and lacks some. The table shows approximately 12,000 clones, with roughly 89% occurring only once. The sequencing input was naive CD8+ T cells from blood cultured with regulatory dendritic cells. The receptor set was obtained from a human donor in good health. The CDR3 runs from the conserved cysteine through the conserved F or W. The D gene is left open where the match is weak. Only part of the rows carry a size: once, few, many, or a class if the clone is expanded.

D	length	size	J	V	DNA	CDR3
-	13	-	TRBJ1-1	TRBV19	TGTGCCAGTAGTATTGCCCTGAACACTGAAGCTTTCTTT	CASSIALNTEAFF
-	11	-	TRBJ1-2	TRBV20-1	TGCAGTGCTAGAGGACTTCATGGCTACACCTTC	CSARGLHGYTF
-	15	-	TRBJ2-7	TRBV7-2	TGTGCCAGCAGCCCTCTGGGGGGAAGCTCCTACGAGCAGTACTTC	CASSPLGGSSYEQYF
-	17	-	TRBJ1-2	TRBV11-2	TGTGCCAGCAGCTTAGGAATCGAAAGAAGGGCCACGTATGGCTACACCTTC	CASSLGIERRATYGYTF
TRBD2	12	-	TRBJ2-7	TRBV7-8	TGTGCAAGCACTAGCGGGAGCTACGAGCAGTACTTC	CASTSGSYEQYF
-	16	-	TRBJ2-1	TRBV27	TGTGCCAGCAGTCTCGAGAGCGGACGAGGCTACAATGAGCAGTTCTTC	CASSLESGRGYNEQFF
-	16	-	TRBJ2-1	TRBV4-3	TGCGCCAGCAGCCAAGATAGGGGTAGCGACTACAATGAGCAGTTCTTC	CASSQDRGSDYNEQFF
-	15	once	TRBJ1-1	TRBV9	TGTGCCAGCAGCTCTACCGGGACCCCGGAGGCTGAAGCTTTCTTT	CASSSTGTPEAEAFF
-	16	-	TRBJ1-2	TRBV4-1	TGCGCCAGCAGCCGAAACCCCAGGGGAGGCGGCTATGGCTACACCTTC	CASSRNPRGGGYGYTF
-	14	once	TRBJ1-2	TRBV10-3	TGTGCCATCCGAGGGGAGTGGGACATTTATGGCTACACCTTC	CAIRGEWDIYGYTF
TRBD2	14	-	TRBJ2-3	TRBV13	TGTGCCAGCAGCCCCGGACTAGGTTTCGATACGCAGTATTTT	CASSPGLGFDTQYF
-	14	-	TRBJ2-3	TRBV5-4	TGTGCCAGCAGCTACCGACAGGACACAGATACGCAGTATTTT	CASSYRQDTDTQYF
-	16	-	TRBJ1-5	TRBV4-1	TGCGCCAGCAGCCAGAATGGACAAGGGAGTAATCAGCCCCAGCATTTT	CASSQNGQGSNQPQHF
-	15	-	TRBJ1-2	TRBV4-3	TGCGCCAGCAGCCAAGGAGGATCAGGGAACTATGGCTACACCTTC	CASSQGGSGNYGYTF
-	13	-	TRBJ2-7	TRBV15	TGTGCCACCAGCAGGGAAATTACCTACGAGCAGTACTTC	CATSREITYEQYF
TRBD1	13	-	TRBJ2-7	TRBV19	TGTGCCAGTAGCGGGACAGGCCCCTACGAGCAGTACTTC	CASSGTGPYEQYF
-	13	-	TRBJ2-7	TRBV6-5	TGTGCCAGCAGTTACTTTCTCGGGTACGAGCAGTACTTC	CASSYFLGYEQYF
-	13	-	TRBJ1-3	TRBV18	TGTGCCAGCTCACCGGCGGACTACAACACCATATATTTT	CASSPADYNTIYF
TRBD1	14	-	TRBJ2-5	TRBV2	TGTGCCAGCAGCCCCGACAGGGGGCAGGAGACCCAGTACTTC	CASSPDRGQETQYF
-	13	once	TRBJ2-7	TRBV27	TGTGCCAGCAGCGACAGGTCCACCTACGAGCAGTACTTC	CASSDRSTYEQYF
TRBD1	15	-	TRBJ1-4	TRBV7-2	TGTGCCAGCAGCTCACCAGGGGGCATTAATGAAAAACTGTTTTTT	CASSSPGGINEKLFF
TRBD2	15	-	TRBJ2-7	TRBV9	TGTGCCAGCAGCGTAGAGGTAGCGGGGGCCTACGAGCAGTACTTC	CASSVEVAGAYEQYF
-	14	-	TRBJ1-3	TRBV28	TGTGCCAGCACCTTCTGGGGACTCGGAAACACCATATATTTT	CASTFWGLGNTIYF
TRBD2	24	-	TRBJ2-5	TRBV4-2	TGTGCCAGCAGCCACCTAGGGGGTCCACTAGCGGGGGAGAGTACTTCGACTTCGCAAGAGACCCAGTACTTC	CASSHLGGPLAGESTSTSQETQYF
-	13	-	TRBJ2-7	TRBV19	TGTGCCAGTAGTATGTTTTCGTCAGCAGAGCAGTACTTC	CASSMFSSAEQYF
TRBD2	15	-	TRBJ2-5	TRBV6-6	TGTGCCAGCAGTTACTCCCCCAGCGGGGCACCGACCCAGTACTTC	CASSYSPSGAPTQYF